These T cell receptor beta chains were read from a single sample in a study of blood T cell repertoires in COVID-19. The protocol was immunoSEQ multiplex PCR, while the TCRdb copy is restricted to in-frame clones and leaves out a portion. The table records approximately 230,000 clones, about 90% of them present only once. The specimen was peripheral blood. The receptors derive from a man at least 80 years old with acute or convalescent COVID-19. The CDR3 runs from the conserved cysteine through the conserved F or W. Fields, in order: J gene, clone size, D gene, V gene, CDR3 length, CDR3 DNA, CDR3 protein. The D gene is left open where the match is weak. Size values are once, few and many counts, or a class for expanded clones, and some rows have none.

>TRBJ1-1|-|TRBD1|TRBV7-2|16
TGTGCCAGCAGCTTAGGGGGGACAGGGGTGGCAACTGAAGCTTTCTTT
CASSLGGTGVATEAFF
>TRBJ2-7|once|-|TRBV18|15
TGTGCCAGCTCACCAGCCGGGTCCCTACTTGACGAGCAGTACTTC
CASSPAGSLLDEQYF
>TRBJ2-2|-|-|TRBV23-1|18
TGCGCCAGCAGTCAATCGTACTTGGGGAGCTGGAACACCGGGGAGCTGTTTTTT
CASSQSYLGSWNTGELFF
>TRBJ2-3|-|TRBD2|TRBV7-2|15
TGTGCCAGCAGCCGCGCCGGGACTAGCGGAGATACGCAGTATTTT
CASSRAGTSGDTQYF
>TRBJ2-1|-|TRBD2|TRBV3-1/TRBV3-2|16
TGTGCCAGCAGCCCAAGAAACCTAGCGGGAGAAAATGAGCAGTTCTTC
CASSPRNLAGENEQFF
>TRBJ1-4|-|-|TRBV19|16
TGTGCCAGTAGTATAGGCGGCGGAGCAACTAATGAAAAACTGTTTTTT
CASSIGGGATNEKLFF
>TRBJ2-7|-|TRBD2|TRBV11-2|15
TGTGCCGGCTCTAGTCTAGCGGGAAATCCCTACGAGCAGTACTTC
CAGSSLAGNPYEQYF
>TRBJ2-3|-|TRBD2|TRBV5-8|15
TGTGCCAGCAGCTTTCGGACTAGCAAGACAGATACGCAGTATTTT
CASSFRTSKTDTQYF
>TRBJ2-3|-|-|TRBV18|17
TGTGCCAGCTCACCGACTTTTGACAGTCCTAGCACAGATACGCAGTATTTT
CASSPTFDSPSTDTQYF
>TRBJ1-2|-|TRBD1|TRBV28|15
TGTGCCAGCAGTTTTGGGGGACAGGGCCTCTATGGCTACACCTTC
CASSFGGQGLYGYTF
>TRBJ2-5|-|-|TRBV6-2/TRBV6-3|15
TGTGCCAGCAGTTACTCGACGCGGCCCGAACAGACCCAGTACTTC
CASSYSTRPEQTQYF
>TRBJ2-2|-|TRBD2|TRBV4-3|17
TGCGCCAGCAGCCAAGATAGTGCGGGGGACAACACCGGGGAGCTGTTTTTT
CASSQDSAGDNTGELFF
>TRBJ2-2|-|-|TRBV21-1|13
TGTGCCAGCAGCTTCAAGCCCACCGGGGAGCTGTTTTTT
CASSFKPTGELFF
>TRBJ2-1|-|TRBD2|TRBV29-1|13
TGCAGCGTTGAGGGACTAGCGCTTAATGAGCAGTTCTTC
CSVEGLALNEQFF
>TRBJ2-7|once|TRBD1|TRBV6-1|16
TGTGCCAGCAGTGGCTCGAGACAGGGGGCTTCCTACGAGCAGTACTTC
CASSGSRQGASYEQYF
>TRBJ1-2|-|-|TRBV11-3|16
TGTGCCAGCAGCTTAGGAAGGCGGGACGGGTTTTATGGCTACACCTTC
CASSLGRRDGFYGYTF
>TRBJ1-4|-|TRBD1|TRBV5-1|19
TGCGCCAGCAGGTCGGTCGGCGGACAGGGGGGCGCAACTAATGAAAAACTGTTTTTT
CASRSVGGQGGATNEKLFF
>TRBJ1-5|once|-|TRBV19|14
TGTGCCATTTCGGGGTCGGTAGGCAATCAGCCCCAGCATTTT
CAISGSVGNQPQHF
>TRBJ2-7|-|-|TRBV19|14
TGTGCCAGTAGTATGGCGGGATCGGTCGACGAGCAGTACTTC
CASSMAGSVDEQYF
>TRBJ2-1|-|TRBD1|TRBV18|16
TGTGCCAGCTCACCCCTGGGCAGGGGGCCCTACAATGAGCAGTTCTTC
CASSPLGRGPYNEQFF
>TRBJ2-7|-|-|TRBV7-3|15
TGTGCCAGCAGCCCCCTCGGGGGGCCGACGGGGGAGCAGTACTTC
CASSPLGGPTGEQYF
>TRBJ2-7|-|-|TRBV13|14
TGTGCCAGCAGTTCCAGGACTACCCTCTACGAGCAGTACTTC
CASSSRTTLYEQYF